The rows below give T cell receptor beta chains drawn from one sample of a study of spatial heterogeneity in lung cancer. TCRdb re-called the 5' RACE reads through MiXCR, storing one row per CDR3 protein. The sample includes 50,000 or so distinct CDR3 sequences, roughly 7.2% of them seen just once. The sample in question was PBMCs, obtained at surgery. These TCRs come from a female donor with early-stage non-small cell lung cancer. CDR3s include the opening cysteine and the closing phenylalanine or tryptophan. The D gene is left open where the match is weak. Clone size is stated in some rows and not others, as once, few, many or a class when expanded.

abundance | j_gene | d_gene | v_gene | CDR3aa | CDR3nt
NA | TRBJ1-4 | TRBD1 | TRBV25-1 | CASSELDRADEKLFF | TGTGCCAGCAGTGAATTAGACAGGGCCGACGAAAAACTGTTTTTT
few | TRBJ1-1 | NA | TRBV4-3 | CASSQDPRGGTEAFF | TGCGCCAGCAGCCAAGATCCAAGGGGAGGAACTGAAGCTTTCTTT
NA | TRBJ2-1 | TRBD1 | TRBV12-3/TRBV12-4 | CASSSFLGQGGYNEQFF | TGTGCCAGCAGTTCCTTTCTCGGACAGGGGGGTTACAATGAGCAGTTCTTC
NA | TRBJ2-1 | TRBD2 | TRBV3-1 | CASSLEGLAGGPYNEQFF | TGTGCCAGCAGCCTCGAAGGACTAGCGGGGGGGCCATACAATGAGCAGTTCTTC
NA | TRBJ1-1 | TRBD1 | TRBV6-2/TRBV6-3 | CASATGVRRAFF | TGTGCCAGCGCTACAGGGGTAAGAAGAGCTTTCTTT
NA | TRBJ2-6 | NA | TRBV3-1 | CASSQELRRPSGANVLTF | TGTGCCAGCAGCCAAGAGTTAAGACGTCCCTCTGGGGCCAACGTCCTGACTTTC
NA | TRBJ2-7 | TRBD2 | TRBV7-2 | CASSLVFTGGPNEQYF | TGTGCCAGCAGCTTAGTTTTTACGGGGGGGCCCAACGAGCAGTACTTC
NA | TRBJ1-1 | NA | TRBV6-2/TRBV6-3 | CASSYSGRNLNTEAFF | TGTGCCAGCAGTTACTCGGGACGGAATCTGAACACTGAAGCTTTCTTT
NA | TRBJ2-1 | NA | TRBV6-2/TRBV6-3 | CASSTSLAAGNEQFF | TGTGCCAGCAGTACCTCCTTAGCGGCGGGCAATGAGCAGTTCTTC
many | TRBJ2-7 | NA | TRBV6-6 | CASSSWTESSYEQYF | TGTGCCAGCAGTTCCTGGACAGAGAGCTCCTACGAGCAGTACTTC
few | TRBJ2-1 | TRBD2 | TRBV5-4 | CASSLRAGGNNEQFF | TGTGCCAGCAGCTTGAGAGCGGGGGGGAACAATGAGCAGTTCTTC
many | TRBJ2-4 | NA | TRBV6-2/TRBV6-3 | CASSTDSLLAKNIQYF | TGTGCCAGCAGTACGGACTCACTATTAGCCAAAAACATTCAGTACTTC
many | TRBJ2-5 | NA | TRBV12-3/TRBV12-4 | CASSPRTETQYF | TGTGCCAGCAGTCCGAGGACAGAGACCCAGTACTTC
many | TRBJ2-1 | NA | TRBV6-5 | CASSYSGPSSNEQFF | TGTGCCAGCAGTTACTCCGGACCATCGTCTAATGAGCAGTTCTTC
NA | TRBJ1-4 | NA | TRBV30 | CAWSRRGFGPNEKLFF | TGTGCCTGGAGCCGGAGAGGGTTCGGGCCTAATGAAAAACTGTTTTTT
few | TRBJ2-7 | NA | TRBV5-1 | CASRIAGHEQYF | TGCGCCAGCAGAATTGCAGGCCACGAGCAGTACTTC
many | TRBJ2-5 | TRBD2 | TRBV20-1 | CSAELAGGLQETQYF | TGCAGTGCAGAACTAGCGGGGGGACTTCAAGAGACCCAGTACTTC
many | TRBJ1-1 | NA | TRBV11-1 | CASSLTGITEAFF | TGTGCCAGCAGCCTAACAGGGATAACTGAAGCTTTCTTT
few | TRBJ2-7 | TRBD2 | TRBV7-2 | CASSNRGSGRGGSYEQYF | TGTGCCAGCAGCAATCGCGGAAGTGGCCGGGGGGGATCCTACGAGCAGTACTTC